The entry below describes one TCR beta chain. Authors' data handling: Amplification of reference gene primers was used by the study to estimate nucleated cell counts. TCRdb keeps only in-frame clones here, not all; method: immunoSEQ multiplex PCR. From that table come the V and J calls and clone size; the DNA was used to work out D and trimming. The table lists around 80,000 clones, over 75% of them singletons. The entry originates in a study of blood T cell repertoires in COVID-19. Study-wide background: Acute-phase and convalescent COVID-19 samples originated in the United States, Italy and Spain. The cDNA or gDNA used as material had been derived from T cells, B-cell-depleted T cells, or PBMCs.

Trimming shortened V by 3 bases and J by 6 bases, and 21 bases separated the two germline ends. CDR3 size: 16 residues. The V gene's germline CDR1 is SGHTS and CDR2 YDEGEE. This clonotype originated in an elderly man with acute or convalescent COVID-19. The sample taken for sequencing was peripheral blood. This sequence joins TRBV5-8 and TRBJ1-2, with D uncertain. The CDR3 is CASSSRLPSAVDGYTF. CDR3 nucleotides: TGTGCCAGCAGCTCCCGACTACCTAGCGCGGTCGATGGCTACACCTTC.